This T cell receptor (beta chain) appears in the sequencing data of a study of control samples from healthy donors and cancer patients. Per the germline V gene, CDR1 is SGHAT and CDR2 is FQNNGV. V dropped 0 bases and J dropped 4 bases, with 7 bases sitting between them. This CDR3 spans 13 amino acids. Produced via immunoSEQ multiplex PCR; TCRdb's table is partial and in-frame only. Of fewer than 150,000 clones in the sample, approximately 89% were seen once. This clone was counted between two and nine times. The chain combines TRBV11-2 with TRBJ2-7; D remains ambiguous. The sequencing sample was made of blood. The source of this sequence is a woman aged 18 to 35 in good health. CDR3 loop: CASSLEDSYEQYF. Written as DNA, the CDR3 is TGTGCCAGCAGCTTAGAAGACTCGTACGAGCAGTACTTC.